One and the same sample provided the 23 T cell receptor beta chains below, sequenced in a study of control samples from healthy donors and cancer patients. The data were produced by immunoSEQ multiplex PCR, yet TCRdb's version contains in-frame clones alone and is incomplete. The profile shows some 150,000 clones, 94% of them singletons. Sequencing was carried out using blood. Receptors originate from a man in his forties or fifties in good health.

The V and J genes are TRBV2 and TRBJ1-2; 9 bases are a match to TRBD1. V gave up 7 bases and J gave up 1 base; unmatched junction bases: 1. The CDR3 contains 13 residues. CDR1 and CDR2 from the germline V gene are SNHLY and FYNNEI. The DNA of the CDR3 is TGTGCCAGCATGACAGGGGGTAACTATGGCTACACCTTC. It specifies CASMTGGNYGYTF.

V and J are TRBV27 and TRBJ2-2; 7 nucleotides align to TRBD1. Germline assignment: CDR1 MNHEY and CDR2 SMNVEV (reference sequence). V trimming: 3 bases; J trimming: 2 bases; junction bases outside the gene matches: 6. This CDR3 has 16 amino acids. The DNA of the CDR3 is TGTGCCAGCAGTTTTATAGGGGGCGGAAACACCGGGGAGCTGTTTTTT. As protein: CASSFIGGGNTGELFF.

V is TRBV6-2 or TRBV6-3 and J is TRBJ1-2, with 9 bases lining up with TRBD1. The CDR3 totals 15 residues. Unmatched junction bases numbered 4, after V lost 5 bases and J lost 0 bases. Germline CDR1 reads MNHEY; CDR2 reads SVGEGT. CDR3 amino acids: CASSGGDRANYGYTF. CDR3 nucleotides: TGTGCCAGCAGTGGAGGGGACAGGGCTAACTATGGCTACACCTTC.

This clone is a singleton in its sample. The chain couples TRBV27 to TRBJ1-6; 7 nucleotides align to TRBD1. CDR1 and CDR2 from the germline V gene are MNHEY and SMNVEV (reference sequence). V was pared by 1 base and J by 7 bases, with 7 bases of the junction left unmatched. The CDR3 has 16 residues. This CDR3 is CASSLWTGVQNSPLHF. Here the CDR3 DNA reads TGTGCCAGCAGTTTATGGACAGGAGTCCAAAATTCACCCCTCCACTTT.

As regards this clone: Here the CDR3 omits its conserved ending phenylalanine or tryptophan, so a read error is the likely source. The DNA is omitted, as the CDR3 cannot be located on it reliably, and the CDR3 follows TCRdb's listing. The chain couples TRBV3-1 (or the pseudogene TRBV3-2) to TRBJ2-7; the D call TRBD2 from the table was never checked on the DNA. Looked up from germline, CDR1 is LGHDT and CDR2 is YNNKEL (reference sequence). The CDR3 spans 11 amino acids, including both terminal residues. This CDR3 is CATATGTSAVL.

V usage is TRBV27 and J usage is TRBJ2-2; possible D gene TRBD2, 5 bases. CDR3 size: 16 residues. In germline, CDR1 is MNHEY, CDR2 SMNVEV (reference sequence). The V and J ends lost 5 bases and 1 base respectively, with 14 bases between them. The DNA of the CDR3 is TGTGCCAGCAGTCTCCAGGACTGGTGGAACACCGGGGAGCTGTTTTTT. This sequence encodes CASSLQDWWNTGELFF.

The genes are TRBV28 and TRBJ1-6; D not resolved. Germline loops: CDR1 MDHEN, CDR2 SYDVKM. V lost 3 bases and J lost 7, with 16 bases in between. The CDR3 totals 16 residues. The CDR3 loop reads CASSLYPTGVNSPLHF. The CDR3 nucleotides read TGTGCCAGCAGTTTGTACCCGACTGGGGTGAATTCACCCCTCCACTTT.

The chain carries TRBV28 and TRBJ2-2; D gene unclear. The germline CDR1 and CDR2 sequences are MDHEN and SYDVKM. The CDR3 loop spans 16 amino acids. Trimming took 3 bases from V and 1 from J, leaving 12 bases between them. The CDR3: CASSLMRLENTGELFF. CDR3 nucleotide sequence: TGTGCCAGCAGTTTGATGCGTCTAGAGAACACCGGGGAGCTGTTTTTT.

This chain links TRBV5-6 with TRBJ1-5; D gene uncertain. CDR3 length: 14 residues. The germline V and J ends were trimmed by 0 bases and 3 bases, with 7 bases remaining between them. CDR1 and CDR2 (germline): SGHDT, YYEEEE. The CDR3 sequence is CASSLAEDNQPQHF. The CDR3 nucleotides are TGTGCCAGCAGCTTGGCGGAGGACAATCAGCCCCAGCATTTT.

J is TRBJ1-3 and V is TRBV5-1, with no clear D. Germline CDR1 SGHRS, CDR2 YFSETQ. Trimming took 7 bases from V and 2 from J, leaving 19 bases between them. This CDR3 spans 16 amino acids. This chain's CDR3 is CASSLWTDPPGNTIYF. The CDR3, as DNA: TGCGCCAGCTCCTTATGGACGGATCCTCCTGGAAACACCATATATTTT.

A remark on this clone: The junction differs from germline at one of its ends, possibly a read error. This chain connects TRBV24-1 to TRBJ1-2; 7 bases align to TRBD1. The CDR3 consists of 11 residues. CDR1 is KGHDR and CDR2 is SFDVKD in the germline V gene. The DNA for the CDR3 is TGTGCCACCAGTGACCTGGACAGGATGGTCTTC. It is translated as CATSDLDRMVF.

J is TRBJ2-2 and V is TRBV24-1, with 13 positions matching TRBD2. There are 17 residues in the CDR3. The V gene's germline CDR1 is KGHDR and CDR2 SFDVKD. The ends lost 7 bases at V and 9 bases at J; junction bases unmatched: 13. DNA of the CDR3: TGTGCCACCAGCCGCGGGACTAGCGGGACCTTAGGTCGGGAGCTGTTTTTT. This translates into CATSRGTSGTLGRELFF.

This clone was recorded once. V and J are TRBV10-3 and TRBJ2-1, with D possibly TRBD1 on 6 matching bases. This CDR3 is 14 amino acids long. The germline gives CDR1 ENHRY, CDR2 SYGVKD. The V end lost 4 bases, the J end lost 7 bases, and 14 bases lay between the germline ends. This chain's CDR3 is CAISGIQGNNEQFF. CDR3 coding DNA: TGTGCCATCAGTGGGATTCAGGGGAATAATGAGCAGTTCTTC.

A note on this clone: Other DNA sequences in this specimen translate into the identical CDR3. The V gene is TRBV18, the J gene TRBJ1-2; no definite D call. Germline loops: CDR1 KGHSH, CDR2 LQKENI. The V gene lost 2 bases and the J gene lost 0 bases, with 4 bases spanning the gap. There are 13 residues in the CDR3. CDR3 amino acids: CASSPGANYGYTF. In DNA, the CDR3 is TGTGCCAGCTCACCAGGGGCTAACTATGGCTACACCTTC.

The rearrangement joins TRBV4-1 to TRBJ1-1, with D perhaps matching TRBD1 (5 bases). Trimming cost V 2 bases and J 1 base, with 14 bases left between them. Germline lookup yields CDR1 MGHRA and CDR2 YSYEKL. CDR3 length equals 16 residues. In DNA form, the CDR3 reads TGCGCCAGCAGCCAAAAGGGGTCAACATGGAACACTGAAGCTTTCTTT. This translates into CASSQKGSTWNTEAFF.

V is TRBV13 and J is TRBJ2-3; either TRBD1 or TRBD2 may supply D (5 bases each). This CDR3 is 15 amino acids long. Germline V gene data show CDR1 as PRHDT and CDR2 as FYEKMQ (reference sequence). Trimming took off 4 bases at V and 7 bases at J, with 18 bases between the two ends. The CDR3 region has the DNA TGTGCCAGCAGCTCCCGAGGGACCTCATCATATACGCAGTATTTT. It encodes CASSSRGTSSYTQYF. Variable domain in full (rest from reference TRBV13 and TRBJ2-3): AAGVIQSPRHLIKEKRETATLKCYPIPRHDTVYWYQQGPGQDPQFLISFYEKMQSDKGSIPDRFSAQQFSDYHSELNMSSLELGDSALYFCASSSRGTSSYTQYFGPGTRLTVL.

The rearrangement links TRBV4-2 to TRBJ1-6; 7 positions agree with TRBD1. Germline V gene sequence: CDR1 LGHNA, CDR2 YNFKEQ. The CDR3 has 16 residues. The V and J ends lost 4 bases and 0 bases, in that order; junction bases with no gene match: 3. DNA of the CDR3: TGTGCCAGCAGCCCCCAGGGGGTCTCCTATAATTCACCCCTCCACTTT. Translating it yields CASSPQGVSYNSPLHF.

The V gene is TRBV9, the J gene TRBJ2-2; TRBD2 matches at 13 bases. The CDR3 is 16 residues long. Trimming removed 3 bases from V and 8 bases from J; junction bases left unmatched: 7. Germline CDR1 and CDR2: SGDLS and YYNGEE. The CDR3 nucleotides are TGTGCCAGCAGCGCTCCGGGACTAGCGGGAATAGGGGAGCTGTTTTTT. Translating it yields CASSAPGLAGIGELFF.

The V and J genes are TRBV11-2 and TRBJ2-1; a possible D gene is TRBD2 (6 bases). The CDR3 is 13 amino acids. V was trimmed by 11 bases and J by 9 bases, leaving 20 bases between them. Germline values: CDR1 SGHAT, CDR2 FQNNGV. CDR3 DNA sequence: TGTGCCGGACGGGCGGGGCCGCGGGGTGAGCAGTTCTTC. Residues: CAGRAGPRGEQFF.

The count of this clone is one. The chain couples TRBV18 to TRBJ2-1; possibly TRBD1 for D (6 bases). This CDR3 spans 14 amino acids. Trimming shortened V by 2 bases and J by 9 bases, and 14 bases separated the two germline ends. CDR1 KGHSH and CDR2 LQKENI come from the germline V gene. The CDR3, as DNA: TGTGCCAGCTCACCAGGGGGCAGGGTCAGTGAGCAGTTCTTC. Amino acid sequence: CASSPGGRVSEQFF.

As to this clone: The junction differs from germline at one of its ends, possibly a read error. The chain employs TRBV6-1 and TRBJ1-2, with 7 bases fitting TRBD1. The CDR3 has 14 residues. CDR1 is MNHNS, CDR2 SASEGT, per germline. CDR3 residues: CASREATGTYGYTF. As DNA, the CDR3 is TGTGCCAGCAGAGAAGCGACAGGGACCTATGGCTACACCTTC.

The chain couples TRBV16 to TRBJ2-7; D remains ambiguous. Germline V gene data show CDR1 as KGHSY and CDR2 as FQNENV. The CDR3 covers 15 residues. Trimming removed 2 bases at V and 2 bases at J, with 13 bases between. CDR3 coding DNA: TGTGCCAGCAGCCAAAAATCTCTTATTACCTACGAGCAGTACTTC. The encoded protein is CASSQKSLITYEQYF.

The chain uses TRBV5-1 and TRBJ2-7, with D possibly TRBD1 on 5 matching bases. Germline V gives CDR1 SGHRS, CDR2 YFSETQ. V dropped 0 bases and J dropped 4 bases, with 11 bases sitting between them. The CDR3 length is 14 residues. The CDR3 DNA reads TGCGCCAGCAGCTTGGAGGGGTTTAAGTACGAGCAGTACTTC. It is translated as CASSLEGFKYEQYF.